This TCR beta chain comes out of a study of Ad26.COV2.S vaccination and SARS-CoV-2 variants. Whole-study context: Participant was drawn from the COV1001 Ad26.COV2.S trial arm. Intramuscularly, Ad26.COV2.S was given either once or twice, 56 days apart.

The germline gives CDR1 LGHDT, CDR2 YNNKEL (reference sequence). The CDR3 length is 16 residues. V lost 6 bases, J lost 2 bases, and 11 bases stayed unmatched. Treatment meaning: 15 to 20 received Ad26.COV2.S at low or high dose, single or two shots; about 5 received placebo; per-sample allocation not given. It was on day 63 after the first vaccine or placebo injection that samples were taken. Vaccine was an Ad26 vector expressing Wuhan-strain SARS-CoV-2 spike. This table comes from immunoSEQ multiplex PCR, and its TCRdb copy is limited to in-frame clones, with some not included. The sample has around 350,000 clones; 70% to 90% are singletons.

The sequencing here drew on peripheral blood, taken in a trial of Ad26.COV2.S vaccine versus placebo. The source is a person aged 18 to 59 who received the Ad26.COV2.S COVID-19 vaccine or a placebo. The V and J genes are TRBV3-1 (or the pseudogene TRBV3-2) and TRBJ2-3; 7 nucleotides match TRBD2. The CDR3 spells CASSRSALAATDTQYF. The CDR3 DNA is TGTGCCAGCAGTCGCTCCGCGCTAGCGGCCACAGATACGCAGTATTTT.